Listed here are 27 T cell receptor beta chains from one sample, sequenced in a study of T-cell reconstitution after alpha-beta-depleted transplantation in children. Construction of the TCRbeta library involved unique molecular identifiers. TCRdb re-called the PCR reads with MiXCR, one entry per CDR3 protein. There are about 610,000 distinct CDR3 sequences in the sample; approximately 10% occur only once, and around 4% lies in the top ten. The sequencing used PBMCs from the stem cell graft donor, collected from the stem cell graft. These receptors were collected from a human donor who donated a stem cell graft to a child with acute myeloid leukemia.

This clonotype was detected many times. The rearrangement uses TRBV6-5 and TRBJ1-1; D is possibly TRBD1 (6 bases). Germline CDR1 MNHEY, CDR2 SVGAGI. V dropped 2 bases and J dropped 0 bases, with 16 bases sitting between them. The CDR3 is 17 residues long. The DNA of the CDR3 is TGTGCCAGCAGTTACCTCAAGGGGGGCGCGATGAACACTGAAGCTTTCTTT. It translates to CASSYLKGGAMNTEAFF.

The chain is built from TRBV4-2 and TRBJ1-4; no clear D. Germline V gene sequence: CDR1 LGHNA, CDR2 YNFKEQ. The CDR3 contains 18 residues. V was trimmed by 2 bases and J by 0 bases, leaving 16 bases between them. CDR3 sequence reads: CASSQNSVGFATNEKLFF. CDR3 sequence (DNA): TGTGCCAGCAGCCAAAATTCGGTGGGGTTTGCAACTAATGAAAAACTGTTTTTT.

The chain combines TRBV5-1 with TRBJ1-1, with 10 bases aligning to TRBD1. V shed 4 bases and J 6 bases; nucleotides not matched to a gene: 9. This CDR3 comprises 15 residues. Germline CDR1 reads SGHRS; CDR2 reads YFSETQ. The CDR3 DNA follows: TGCGCCAGCAGCGCACCGACAGGGGGCATTTCTGAAGCTTTCTTT. This gives the protein CASSAPTGGISEAFF.

This clonotype has more than one count but fewer than ten. The genes are TRBV24-1 and TRBJ2-5; 7 nucleotides align to TRBD2. Trimming removed 4 bases from V and 3 bases from J; junction bases left unmatched: 4. The CDR3 extends over 14 amino acids. CDR1 is KGHDR, CDR2 SFDVKD, per germline. The CDR3 spells CATSDPGLEETQYF. The DNA of the CDR3 is TGTGCCACCAGTGACCCTGGACTAGAAGAGACCCAGTACTTC.

This clonotype was recorded at least ten times. V usage is TRBV2 and J usage is TRBJ2-7; D gene unclear. V lost 1 base to trimming and J lost 3 bases, with 10 bases between them. There are 14 residues in the CDR3. Germline CDR1 is SNHLY and CDR2 is FYNNEI. The CDR3 loop reads CASSEEWRSYEQYF. The CDR3 region has the DNA TGTGCCAGCAGTGAAGAGTGGCGGAGCTACGAGCAGTACTTC.

The chain uses TRBV12-3 or TRBV12-4 and TRBJ2-1; the D is unclear. CDR3 length: 14 amino acids. Between the trimmed V and J ends, which lost 3 bases and 5 bases, there was a span of 11 bases. Here the CDR3 DNA reads TGTGCCAGCAGTTTTGGCAGGTCCCACAATGAGCAGTTCTTC. Protein sequence: CASSFGRSHNEQFF.

Points on this clonotype: An end of the junction does not agree with germline; a read error may underlie this. The rearrangement uses TRBV4-3 and TRBJ2-6; D is ambiguous. The CDR3 totals 19 residues. Germline values: CDR1 LGHNA, CDR2 YSLEER. This CDR3 reads CPSSQDRVDRDSGANVLTF. In DNA, the CDR3 is TGCCCCAGCAGCCAAGATCGGGTCGACCGTGACTCTGGGGCCAACGTCCTGACTTTC.

This clonotype was recorded at least ten times. The chain joins TRBV28 to TRBJ2-1; 8 nucleotides agree with TRBD1. V trimming: 5 bases; J trimming: 15 bases; junction bases outside the gene matches: 9. CDR1 is MDHEN, CDR2 SYDVKM, per germline. This CDR3 is 12 amino acids long. CDR3 amino acids: CASSIRTGWLFF. As DNA, the CDR3 is TGTGCCAGCAGTATCCGGACAGGGTGGTTGTTCTTC.

The V call is TRBV25-1, the J call TRBJ1-2; 10 bases match TRBD1. The V gene end was trimmed by 2 bases and the J gene end by 3 bases; junction bases not matched to a gene: 21. CDR1 is MGHDK, CDR2 SYGVNS, per germline. The CDR3 has 21 residues. The CDR3 nucleotides read TGTGCCAGCAGTGAACTACCCGGAGGCCGATCAGCGACAGGGGGCGACTATGGCTACACCTTC. Protein: CASSELPGGRSATGGDYGYTF.

The chain carries TRBV20-1 and TRBJ1-2; possible D gene TRBD1, 6 bases. V dropped 1 base and J dropped 7 bases, with 19 bases sitting between them. The CDR3 totals 15 residues. Germline V gene data show CDR1 as DFQATT and CDR2 as SNEGSKA (reference sequence). The CDR3 is CSARVQGRGESGYTF. The DNA for the CDR3 is TGCAGTGCTAGAGTCCAGGGGAGAGGAGAGAGTGGCTACACCTTC.

This clonotype came up a few times. The chain has TRBV7-8 and TRBJ1-5, with 8 nucleotides matching TRBD1. The CDR3 has 15 amino acids. CDR1 and CDR2 from the germline V gene are SGHVS and FQNEAQ. With 5 bases clipped from V and 5 bases from J, the junction kept 8 bases outside the gene matches. CDR3 sequence (DNA): TGTGCCAGCAGCCCCGCCCGGACAGGGTATCAGCCCCAGCATTTT. Its translation is CASSPARTGYQPQHF.

This clonotype was counted only a few times. The chain joins TRBV4-2 to TRBJ1-6; D is unresolved. Per germline, CDR1 LGHNA and CDR2 YNFKEQ. The V end lost 4 bases, the J end lost 5 bases, and 15 bases lay between the germline ends. CDR3 length: 16 amino acids. The CDR3, as DNA: TGTGCCAGCAGCCGAGGTCCCGAGGTTAATAATTCACCCCTCCACTTT. Residues: CASSRGPEVNNSPLHF.

With respect to this clonotype: This may come from a read error, since a much larger clone is one base off. V usage is TRBV6-1 and J usage is TRBJ2-7; 8 nucleotides match TRBD2. The length of the CDR3 is 12 residues. Germline-derived CDR1 and CDR2 are MNHNS and SASEGT. J lost 4 bases, V lost 8 bases, and 4 bases had no gene match. CDR3 sequence reads: CASVQREYEQYF. The CDR3 coding sequence is TGTGCCAGCGTCCAGCGGGAGTACGAGCAGTACTTC.

This clonotype was recorded many times. The genes are TRBV15 and TRBJ2-4; D gene ambiguous. Germline loops: CDR1 LNHNV, CDR2 YYDKDF (reference sequence). The CDR3 covers 19 residues. The V gene lost 0 bases and the J gene lost 2 bases, with 20 bases spanning the gap. CDR3 sequence: CATSRDFGTVDITKNIQYF. The CDR3 region has the DNA TGTGCCACCAGCAGAGATTTCGGAACAGTAGATATAACCAAAAACATTCAGTACTTC.

This clonotype was counted ten times or more. The chain employs TRBV6-5 and TRBJ1-5, with 9 bases lining up with TRBD1. The CDR3 loop spans 14 amino acids. J was trimmed by 4 bases and V by 7 bases; bases with no gene match: 5. From germline, CDR1 is MNHEY and CDR2 SVGAGI. CDR3 amino acids: CASTPGQGNQPQHF. CDR3 coding DNA: TGTGCCAGCACACCGGGACAGGGTAATCAGCCCCAGCATTTT.

This clonotype appeared many times. V gene TRBV7-2 combines with J gene TRBJ2-1; TRBD2 matches 12 bases. Per the germline V gene, CDR1 is SGHTA and CDR2 is FQGNSA. V was clipped by 5 bases and J by 6 bases; unmatched bases: 5. This CDR3 spans 15 amino acids. In DNA, the CDR3 is TGTGCCAGCAGCCCATGGACTAGCGGGATCAATGAGCAGTTCTTC. Translated, it gives CASSPWTSGINEQFF.

V and J are TRBV6-1 and TRBJ2-2, with D hard to call. Trimming stripped 6 bases from V and 6 bases from J, with 11 bases between. CDR3 length: 13 residues. Germline CDR1 is MNHNS and CDR2 is SASEGT. CDR3 region: CASRAVGPGELFF. The DNA of the CDR3 is TGTGCCAGCAGGGCAGTAGGGCCCGGGGAGCTGTTTTTT.

In its sample, this clonotype was seen a few times. The V gene is TRBV6-1, the J gene TRBJ1-4; D possibly corresponds to TRBD1 (6 bases). This CDR3 is 14 amino acids long. Per germline, CDR1 MNHNS and CDR2 SASEGT. V lost 7 bases and J 10 bases, leaving 19 bases between the germline ends. This CDR3 reads CASTVIQGSGKLFF. CDR3 nucleotide sequence: TGTGCCAGCACCGTTATTCAGGGGAGCGGAAAACTGTTTTTT.

This clonotype was detected only a few times. This chain joins TRBV4-2 and TRBJ2-3; 8 bases map to TRBD2. J gave up 8 bases and V 4 bases, and 14 bases lay outside the gene matches. The CDR3 covers 16 residues. CDR1 is LGHNA and CDR2 is YNFKEQ in the germline V gene. The CDR3 loop is CASSLVKAGASPTQYF. DNA of the CDR3: TGTGCCAGCAGCCTTGTTAAAGCGGGAGCTTCTCCTACGCAGTATTTT.

The rearrangement links TRBV12-3 or TRBV12-4 to TRBJ2-3; TRBD1 might be the D (5 bases). This CDR3 has 13 amino acids. V was pared by 8 bases and J by 2 bases, with 11 bases between. For the CDR3, the DNA is TGTGCCAGCGACAGAAGAAACACAGATACGCAGTATTTT. It translates to CASDRRNTDTQYF.

There are many counts of this clonotype. This sequence joins TRBV20-1 and TRBJ2-2; D perhaps matches TRBD1 (5 bases). The CDR3 covers 14 residues. CDR1 and CDR2 from the germline V gene are DFQATT and SNEGSKA (reference sequence). Between the trimmed V and J ends, which lost 1 base and 5 bases, there was a span of 11 bases. Written as DNA, the CDR3 is TGCAGTGCTAGAGTCGGAAGGACAACCGGGGAGCTGTTTTTT. Translated: CSARVGRTTGELFF.

The rearrangement links TRBV9 to TRBJ2-2, with D possibly being TRBD1 (7 bases). V was clipped by 0 bases and J by 4 bases, with 16 bases between them. CDR1 is SGDLS, CDR2 YYNGEE, per germline. The CDR3 extends over 17 amino acids. The CDR3 bases are TGTGCCAGCAGCGTAGGCGTGGAGGGGGCGCTCACCGGGGAGCTGTTTTTT. As protein: CASSVGVEGALTGELFF. The full variable domain, rest sourced from reference TRBV9 and TRBJ2-2, is DSGVTQTPKHLITATGQRVTLRCSPRSGDLSVYWYQQSLDQGLQFLIQYYNGEERAKGNILERFSAQQFPDLHSELNLSSLELGDSALYFCASSVGVEGALTGELFFGEGSRLTVL.

The chain joins TRBV20-1 to TRBJ2-1; 8 nucleotides align to TRBD2. This CDR3 contains 16 residues. Per germline, CDR1 DFQATT and CDR2 SNEGSKA (reference sequence). V lost 6 bases to trimming and J lost 0 bases; unmatched junction nucleotides: 10. CDR3 in amino acids: CSAQDSGGSSYNEQFF. The DNA for the CDR3 is TGCAGTGCACAAGACAGCGGGGGAAGCTCCTACAATGAGCAGTTCTTC.

This clonotype has just a few counts. The V gene is TRBV10-3, the J gene TRBJ2-3; the D gene is possibly TRBD2 (7 bases). V was pared by 6 bases and J by 4 bases, with 11 bases between. The germline CDR1 and CDR2 sequences are ENHRY and SYGVKD. The CDR3 length is 13 residues. CDR3 DNA sequence: TGTGCCATCAGCGGGGGGCCAGCAGATACGCAGTATTTT. The encoded protein is CAISGGPADTQYF.

This clonotype was seen a few times. This rearrangement joins TRBV20-1 to TRBJ2-3, with D uncertain. The V end was cut by 8 bases, the J end by 1 base, with 10 bases between. CDR1 and CDR2 (germline): DFQATT, SNEGSKA (reference sequence). The CDR3 is 12 residues long. CDR3: CSIVGGTDTQYF. As DNA, the CDR3 is TGCAGTATTGTAGGAGGCACAGATACGCAGTATTTT.

There are a few counts of this clonotype. The chain has TRBV7-9 and TRBJ2-5, with D uncertain. The CDR3 runs 14 residues. Trimming pared 3 bases from V and 5 bases from J, leaving 13 bases between. The germline gives CDR1 SEHNR, CDR2 FQNEAQ (reference sequence). The CDR3 reads CASSLAGVFETQYF. DNA for the CDR3: TGTGCCAGCAGCTTGGCTGGAGTCTTTGAGACCCAGTACTTC.

V and J are TRBV12-3 or TRBV12-4 and TRBJ2-2; 7 bases map to TRBD2. The V segment lost 4 bases and the J segment 6 bases; nucleotides outside the gene matches: 11. CDR3 size: 16 residues. The CDR3 nucleotides are TGTGCCAGCAGTTCATGGACTAGTGGTGATTCCGGGGAGCTGTTTTTT. It is translated as CASSSWTSGDSGELFF.